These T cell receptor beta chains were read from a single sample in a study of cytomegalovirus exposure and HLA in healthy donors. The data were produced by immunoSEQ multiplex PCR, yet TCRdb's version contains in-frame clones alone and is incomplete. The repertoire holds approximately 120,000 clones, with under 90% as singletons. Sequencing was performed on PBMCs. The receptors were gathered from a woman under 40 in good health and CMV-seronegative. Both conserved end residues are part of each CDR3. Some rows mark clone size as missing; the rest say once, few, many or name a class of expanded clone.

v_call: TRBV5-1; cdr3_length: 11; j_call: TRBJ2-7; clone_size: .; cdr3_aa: CASSLLNEQYF
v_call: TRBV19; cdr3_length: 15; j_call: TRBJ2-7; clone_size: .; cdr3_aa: CASTPTTGAGYEQYF
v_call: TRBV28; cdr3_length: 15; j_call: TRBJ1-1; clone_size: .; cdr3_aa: CASSPFGTVNTEAFF
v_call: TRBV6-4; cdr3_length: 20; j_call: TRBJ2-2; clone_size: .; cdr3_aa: CASSTAQQTSGRAWTGELFF
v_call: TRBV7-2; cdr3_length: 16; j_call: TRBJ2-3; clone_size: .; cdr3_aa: CASSLGLIQSTDTQYF
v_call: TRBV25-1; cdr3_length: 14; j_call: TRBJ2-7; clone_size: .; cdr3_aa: CASSPRDRLHEQYF
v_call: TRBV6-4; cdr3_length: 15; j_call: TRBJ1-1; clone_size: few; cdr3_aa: CASSRGGDMNTEAFF
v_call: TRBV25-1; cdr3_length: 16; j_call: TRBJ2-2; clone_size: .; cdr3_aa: CASSERGALDTGELFF
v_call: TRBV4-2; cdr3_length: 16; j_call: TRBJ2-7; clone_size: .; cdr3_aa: CASSQEPSGSYYEQYF
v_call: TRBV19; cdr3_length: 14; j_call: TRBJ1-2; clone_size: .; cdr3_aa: CASSTRQGGYGYTF
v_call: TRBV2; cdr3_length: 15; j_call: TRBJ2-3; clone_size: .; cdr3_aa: CASNDGLAGLDTQYF
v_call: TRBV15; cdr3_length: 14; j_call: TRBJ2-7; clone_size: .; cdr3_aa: CATSRDLMSGEQYF
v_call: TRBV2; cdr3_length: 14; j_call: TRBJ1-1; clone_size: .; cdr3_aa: CASKARGRDTEAFF
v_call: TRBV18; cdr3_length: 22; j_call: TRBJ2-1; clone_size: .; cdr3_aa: CASSPRGTSGSTPSRSYNEQFF
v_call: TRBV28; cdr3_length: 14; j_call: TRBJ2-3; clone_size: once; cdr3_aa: CASHGTPRTDTQYF
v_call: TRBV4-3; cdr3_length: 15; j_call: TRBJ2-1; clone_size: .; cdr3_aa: CASSQGGSSYNEQFF
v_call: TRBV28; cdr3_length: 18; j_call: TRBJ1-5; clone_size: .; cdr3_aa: CASSPPVWGDSLYQPQHF
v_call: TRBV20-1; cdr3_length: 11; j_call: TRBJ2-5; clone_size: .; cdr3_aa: CSASDKETQYF
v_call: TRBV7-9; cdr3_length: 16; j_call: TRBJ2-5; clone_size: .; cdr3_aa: CASSLSGISGQETQYF
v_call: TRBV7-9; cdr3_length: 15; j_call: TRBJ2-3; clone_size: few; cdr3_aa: CSSSLWRESTDTQYF
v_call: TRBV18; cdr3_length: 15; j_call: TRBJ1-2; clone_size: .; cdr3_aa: CASSPGTGEIYGYTF
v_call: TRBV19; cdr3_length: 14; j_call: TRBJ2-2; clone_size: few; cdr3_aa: CASSGARGTGELFF
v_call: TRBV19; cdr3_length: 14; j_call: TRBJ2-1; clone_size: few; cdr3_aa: CASSPGLADNEQFF
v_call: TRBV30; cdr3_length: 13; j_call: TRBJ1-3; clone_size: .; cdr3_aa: CACTDSSGNTIYF
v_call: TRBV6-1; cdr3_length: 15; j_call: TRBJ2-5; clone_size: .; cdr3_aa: CASSPGTSISETQYF
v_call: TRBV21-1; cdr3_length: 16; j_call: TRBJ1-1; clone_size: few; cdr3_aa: CASRNRARTPNTEAFF
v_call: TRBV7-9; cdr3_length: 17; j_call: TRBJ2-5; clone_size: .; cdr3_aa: CSSSLRGRRIDQETQYF
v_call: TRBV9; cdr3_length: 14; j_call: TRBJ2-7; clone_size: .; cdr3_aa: CASSVGGQTYEQYF
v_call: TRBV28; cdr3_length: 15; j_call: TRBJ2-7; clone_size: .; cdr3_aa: CASSFPDLGSYEQYF
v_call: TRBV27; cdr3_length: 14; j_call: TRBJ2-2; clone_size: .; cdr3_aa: CASSTTGWIGELFF
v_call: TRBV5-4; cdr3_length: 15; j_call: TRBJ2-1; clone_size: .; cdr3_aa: CASSLDGSSYNEQFF
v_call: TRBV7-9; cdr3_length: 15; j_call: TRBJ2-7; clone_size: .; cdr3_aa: CASSFQGSSSYEQYF
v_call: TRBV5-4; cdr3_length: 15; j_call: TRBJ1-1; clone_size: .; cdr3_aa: CASSNSPTRNTEAFF
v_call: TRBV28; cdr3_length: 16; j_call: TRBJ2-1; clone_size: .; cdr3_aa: CASSSTGTSGINEQFF
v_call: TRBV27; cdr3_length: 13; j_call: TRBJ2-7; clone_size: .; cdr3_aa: CASSLRQAYEQYF
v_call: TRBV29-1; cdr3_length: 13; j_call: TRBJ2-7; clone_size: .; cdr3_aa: CSVGAPSSYEQYF
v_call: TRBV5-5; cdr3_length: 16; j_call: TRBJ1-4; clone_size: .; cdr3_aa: CASTVRPGTDNEKLFF
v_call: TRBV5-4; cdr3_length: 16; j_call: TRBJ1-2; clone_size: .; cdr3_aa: CASSSQEWTNVYGYTF
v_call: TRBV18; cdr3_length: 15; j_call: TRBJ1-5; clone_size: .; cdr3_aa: CASSGGPSRNQPQHF
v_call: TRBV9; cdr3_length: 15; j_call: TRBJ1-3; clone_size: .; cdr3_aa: CASSVAQGTGNTIYF
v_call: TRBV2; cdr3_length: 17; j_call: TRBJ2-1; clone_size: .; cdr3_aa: CASRGGKRTDSYNEQFF
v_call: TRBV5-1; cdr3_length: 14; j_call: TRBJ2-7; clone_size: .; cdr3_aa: CASSATGGSYEQYF
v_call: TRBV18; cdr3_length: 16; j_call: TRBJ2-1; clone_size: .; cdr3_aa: CASSPRVKLVDNEQFF
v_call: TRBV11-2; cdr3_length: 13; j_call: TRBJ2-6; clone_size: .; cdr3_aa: CASRPLGANVLTF
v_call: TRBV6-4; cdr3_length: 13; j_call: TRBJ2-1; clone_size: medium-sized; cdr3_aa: CASSAGTSNEQFF
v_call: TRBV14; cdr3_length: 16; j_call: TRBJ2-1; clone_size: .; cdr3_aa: CASSQDTGVSYNEQFF
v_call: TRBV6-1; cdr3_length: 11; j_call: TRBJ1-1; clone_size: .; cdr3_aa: CASSEEGAAFF
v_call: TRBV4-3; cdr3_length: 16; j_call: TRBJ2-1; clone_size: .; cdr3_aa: CASSQGRLAGGNEQFF
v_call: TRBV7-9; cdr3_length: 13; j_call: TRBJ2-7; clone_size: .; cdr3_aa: CASSLGPRDREYF
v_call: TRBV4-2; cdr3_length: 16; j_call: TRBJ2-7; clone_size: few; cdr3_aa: CASSQDSLAGSYEQYF
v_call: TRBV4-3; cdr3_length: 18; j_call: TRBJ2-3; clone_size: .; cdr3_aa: CASSSGGGSGSIGDTQYF
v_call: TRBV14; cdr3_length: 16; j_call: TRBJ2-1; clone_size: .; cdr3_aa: CASSQDRGTAYNEQFF
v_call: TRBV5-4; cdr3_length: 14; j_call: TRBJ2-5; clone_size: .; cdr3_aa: CASSQRTGTETQYF
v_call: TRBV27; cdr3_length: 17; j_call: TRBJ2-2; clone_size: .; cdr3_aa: CASSPGTSGRTTGELFF
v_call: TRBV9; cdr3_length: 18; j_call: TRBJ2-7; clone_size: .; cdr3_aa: CASSVGLAGGPSSYEQYF
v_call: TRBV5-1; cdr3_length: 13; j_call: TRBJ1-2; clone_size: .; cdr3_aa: CASSLKGANGYTF
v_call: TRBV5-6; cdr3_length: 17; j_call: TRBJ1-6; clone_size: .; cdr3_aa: CASSLKQGSARNSPLHF
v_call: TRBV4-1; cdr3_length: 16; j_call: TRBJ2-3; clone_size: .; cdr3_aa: CASSQARLAGTDTQYF
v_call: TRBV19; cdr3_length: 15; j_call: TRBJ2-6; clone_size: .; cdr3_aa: CASSGSGTGANVLTF
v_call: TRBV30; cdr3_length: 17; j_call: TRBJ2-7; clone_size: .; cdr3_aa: CAWRAREALAVDREQYF